The sequence of this T cell receptor (beta chain) was determined in a study of T cells in Graves' hyperthyroidism and ophthalmopathy. Overall study findings and caveats: Prediction of ophthalmopathy progression came a median around 6.5 months pre-onset.

Amplification yielded TCR beta CDR3 regions, with RNA transcripts as the source. The HTBI primer set was used in a first-round RT-PCR of the TCR CDR3. TCRdb re-called the multiplex PCR reads with MiXCR, one entry per CDR3 protein. The sample consists of hundreds of thousands of distinct CDR3 sequences, 16% of them appearing once. Germline V gene lookup returns CDR1 LNHDA and CDR2 SQIVND (reference sequence). The CDR3 runs 14 residues. The V gene lost 8 bases and the J gene lost 4 bases, with 17 bases spanning the gap. This clonotype was counted a few times. The antigen is undetermined. Ophthalmopathy patients all had a Clinical Activity Score of at least 3, a NOSPECS grade of at least 4 and disease under 3 months old. Lactation, pregnancy, other autoimmune disease or uncontrolled infection led to exclusion of patients.

The clonotype was recovered from a woman aged 40 to 49 with Graves' ophthalmopathy. This chain uses TRBV19 with TRBJ1-2; possible D gene TRBD1, 5 bases. What was sequenced was blood. CDR3 DNA: TGTGCCAGTGGGGTCCAGGGAGCCGCCTATGGCTACACCTTC. It yields the protein CASGVQGAAYGYTF.